This TCR beta chain came from a study of blood T cell repertoires in COVID-19. For the study at large: Spain, Italy and the United States supplied samples that represented acute and convalescent COVID-19.

Measured with immunoSEQ multiplex PCR; TCRdb has only the in-frame clones, and not every one. Among roughly 130,000 clones listed, about 80% were seen once. This TCR was sampled from a woman aged 55-70 years with acute or convalescent COVID-19. Sequencing was done on a sample of peripheral blood.

DNA for the CDR3: TGTGCCAGCAGCCAAGATTCCAGGGGGGCGACGCGGGGCTACACCTTC. This codes for CASSQDSRGATRGYTF. V is TRBV3-1 (or the pseudogene TRBV3-2) and J is TRBJ1-2, with 7 bases that match TRBD1. This CDR3 contains 16 residues. V lost 0 bases, J lost 8 bases, and 12 bases stayed unmatched. CDR1 and CDR2 from the germline V gene are LGHDT and YNNKEL (reference sequence).